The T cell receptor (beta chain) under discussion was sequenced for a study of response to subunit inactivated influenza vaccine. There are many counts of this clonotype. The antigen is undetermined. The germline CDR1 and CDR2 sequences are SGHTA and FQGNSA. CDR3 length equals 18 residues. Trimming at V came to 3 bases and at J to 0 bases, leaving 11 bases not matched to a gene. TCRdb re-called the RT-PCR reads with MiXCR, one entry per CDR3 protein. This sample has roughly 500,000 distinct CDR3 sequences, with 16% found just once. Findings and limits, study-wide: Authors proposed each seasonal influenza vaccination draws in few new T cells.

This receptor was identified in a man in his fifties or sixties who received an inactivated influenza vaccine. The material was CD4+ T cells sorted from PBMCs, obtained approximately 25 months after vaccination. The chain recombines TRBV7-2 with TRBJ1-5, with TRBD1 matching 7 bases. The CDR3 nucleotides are TGTGCCAGCAGCTTGCGGGACAGTCTTCGTTATAGCAATCAGCCCCAGCATTTT. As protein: CASSLRDSLRYSNQPQHF. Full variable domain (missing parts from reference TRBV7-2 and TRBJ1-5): GAGVSQSPSNKVTEKGKDVELRCDPISGHTALYWYRQSLGQGLEFLIYFQGNSAPDKSGLPSDRFSAERTGGSVSTLTIQRTQQEDSAVYLCASSLRDSLRYSNQPQHFGDGTRLSIL.